The rows below give T cell receptor beta chains drawn from one sample of a study of blood T cell repertoires in COVID-19. Method: immunoSEQ multiplex PCR; TCRdb's copy keeps in-frame clones and lacks some. The sample consists of tens of thousands of clones, approximately 88% of them appearing once. Sequencing used peripheral blood. Every receptor here comes from a human donor in a cohort sampled during active COVID-19. Each CDR3 is given with its conserved first and last residue. Fields, in order: D gene, V gene, clone size, J gene, CDR3 protein, CDR3 DNA. A D gene is named only where the DNA matches it firmly. Not all rows give a size; the values are once, few, many and, for expanded clones, a class.

-	TRBV19	-	TRBJ1-3	CASSTLPGNTIYF	TGTGCCAGTAGTACACTACCTGGAAACACCATATATTTT
-	TRBV9	-	TRBJ1-3	CASSVGAHSFMSGNTIYF	TGTGCCAGCAGCGTAGGGGCCCATTCCTTTATGTCTGGAAACACCATATATTTT
TRBD2	TRBV11-3	-	TRBJ2-2	CASSLATSGRTNGELFF	TGTGCCAGCAGCTTAGCTACTAGCGGGAGGACGAACGGGGAGCTGTTTTTT
-	TRBV30	-	TRBJ1-2	CAWTVGIGEYTF	TGTGCCTGGACGGTCGGGATCGGAGAATACACCTTC
TRBD1	TRBV19	-	TRBJ1-2	CASSAQGFNYGYTF	TGTGCCAGTAGTGCACAGGGGTTTAACTATGGCTACACCTTC
TRBD1	TRBV5-1	once	TRBJ2-2	CASSWGQSTGELFF	TGCGCCAGCAGCTGGGGACAGAGCACCGGGGAGCTGTTTTTT
-	TRBV21-1	once	TRBJ2-7	CASSKAPKRLTYEQYF	TGTGCCAGCAGCAAGGCCCCAAAGCGACTGACCTACGAGCAGTACTTC
-	TRBV19	-	TRBJ2-1	CASCESSYNEQFF	TGTGCCAGCTGCGAGAGCTCCTACAATGAGCAGTTCTTC
-	TRBV6-2/TRBV6-3	-	TRBJ2-1	CASSKPLNPAYNEQFF	TGTGCCAGCAGCAAACCTCTAAACCCGGCCTACAATGAGCAGTTCTTC
TRBD1	TRBV3-1/TRBV3-2	few	TRBJ2-7	CASSRGSTGGYEQYF	TGTGCCAGCAGCCGGGGTTCGACAGGGGGCTACGAGCAGTACTTC
TRBD1	TRBV28	-	TRBJ2-5	CASSSGQVLQYF	TGTGCCAGCAGTTCGGGACAGGTTCTCCAGTACTTC
TRBD2	TRBV10-2	-	TRBJ2-7	CASNPHRYGGRAPLPLLSYEQYF	TGCGCCAGCAACCCCCATAGATACGGCGGGAGGGCCCCGTTGCCGCTTCTCTCCTACGAGCAGTACTTC
-	TRBV7-2	-	TRBJ2-7	CASSLEPGYEQYF	TGTGCCAGCAGCTTAGAACCGGGCTACGAGCAGTACTTC
-	TRBV9	-	TRBJ2-1	CASSFGLHNEQFF	TGTGCCAGCAGCTTTGGACTCCACAATGAGCAGTTCTTC
-	TRBV9	-	TRBJ2-7	CASSPEVPPYEQYF	TGTGCCAGCAGCCCGGAGGTGCCTCCCTACGAGCAGTACTTC
TRBD2	TRBV4-2	-	TRBJ2-7	CASSQVGTSGYYEQYF	TGTGCCAGCAGCCAAGTCGGAACTAGCGGGTACTACGAGCAGTACTTC
-	TRBV3-1/TRBV3-2	-	TRBJ2-1	CASSQAGLQQFF	TGTGCCAGCAGCCAAGCGGGACTGCAGCAGTTCTTC
-	TRBV5-1	few	TRBJ2-7	CASSLIGGSYEQYF	TGCGCCAGCAGCTTGATTGGCGGCTCCTACGAGCAGTACTTC
TRBD2	TRBV20-1	once	TRBJ2-3	CSASGLAVTDTQYF	TGCAGTGCTAGTGGGCTAGCGGTCACAGATACGCAGTATTTT
TRBD2	TRBV9	-	TRBJ2-1	CASSVTSGRAHEQFF	TGTGCCAGCAGCGTTACTAGCGGGAGGGCTCATGAGCAGTTCTTC
-	TRBV27	-	TRBJ1-6	CASSLFRGIRPLHF	TGTGCCAGCAGTTTATTTAGGGGGATTAGGCCCCTCCACTTT
TRBD1	TRBV3-1/TRBV3-2	-	TRBJ1-2	CASRRLTDRGDGYTF	TGTGCCAGCAGGCGACTTACGGACAGGGGCGATGGCTACACCTTC
TRBD2	TRBV3-1/TRBV3-2	-	TRBJ2-3	CASSQARVVAGAYTDTQYF	TGTGCCAGCAGCCAAGCTAGGGTCGTAGCGGGGGCCTACACAGATACGCAGTATTTT
TRBD2	TRBV9	once	TRBJ2-3	CASSVVASGTSSTDTQYF	TGTGCCAGCAGCGTAGTTGCTAGCGGGACTTCTAGCACAGATACGCAGTATTTT
-	TRBV7-2	-	TRBJ2-7	CASSFTGAYEQYF	TGTGCCAGCAGCTTTACGGGGGCCTACGAGCAGTACTTC
-	TRBV6-1	-	TRBJ2-2	CASSEQPLANTGELFF	TGTGCCAGCAGTGAACAACCACTTGCGAACACCGGGGAGCTGTTTTTT
-	TRBV21-1	-	TRBJ2-7	CASSNFSDSKREFMYEQYF	TGTGCCAGCAGCAATTTTAGTGATTCAAAGCGGGAGTTCATGTACGAGCAGTACTTC
TRBD1	TRBV29-1	-	TRBJ1-2	CSVGQVNYGYTF	TGCAGCGTGGGACAGGTTAACTATGGCTACACCTTC
-	TRBV2	-	TRBJ2-3	CASRTQGLRTDTQYF	TGTGCCAGCAGGACACAGGGATTACGCACAGATACGCAGTATTTT
-	TRBV12-5	-	TRBJ1-2	CASGLVQDYGYTF	TGTGCTAGTGGTTTGGTACAGGACTATGGCTACACCTTC
-	TRBV10-3	-	TRBJ1-6	CAISESPGQSNSPLHF	TGTGCCATCAGTGAGTCTCCCGGACAGTCAAATTCACCCCTCCACTTT
TRBD1	TRBV6-5	-	TRBJ2-7	CATGQGASEQYF	TGTGCCACGGGACAGGGGGCGAGCGAGCAGTACTTC
-	TRBV5-4	-	TRBJ2-7	CASSSGQSSYEQYF	TGTGCCAGCAGCTCGGGACAAAGCTCCTACGAGCAGTACTTC
TRBD2	TRBV25-1	once	TRBJ2-1	CASQSGIRNEQFF	TGTGCCAGCCAGAGCGGGATCAGGAATGAGCAGTTCTTC
-	TRBV6-5	once	TRBJ1-1	CASSPSRGGSEAFF	TGTGCCAGCAGTCCTAGCCGAGGAGGATCTGAAGCTTTCTTT
TRBD1	TRBV19	-	TRBJ1-2	CASTKTGYGYTF	TGTGCCAGTACAAAGACAGGGTATGGCTACACCTTC
-	TRBV6-2/TRBV6-3	-	TRBJ1-2	CASSPGGALYGYTF	TGTGCCAGCAGCCCCGGAGGAGCCCTCTATGGCTACACCTTC
TRBD2	TRBV7-2	once	TRBJ2-7	CASSLDGRAREQYF	TGTGCCAGCAGCTTAGACGGGAGGGCCCGCGAGCAGTACTTC
TRBD1	TRBV6-5	-	TRBJ2-7	CASTTGTANYEQYF	TGTGCCAGTACCACCGGGACAGCCAATTACGAGCAGTACTTC
-	TRBV27	-	TRBJ2-1	CASSTPPGQTNNEQFF	TGTGCCAGCAGTACCCCCCCGGGACAAACTAACAATGAGCAGTTCTTC
-	TRBV14	-	TRBJ2-7	CASSRNGGYEQYF	TGTGCCAGCAGCCGGAACGGGGGCTACGAGCAGTACTTC
TRBD1	TRBV11-2	once	TRBJ2-7	CASSPDRVYEQYF	TGTGCCAGCAGTCCCGACAGGGTTTACGAGCAGTACTTC
-	TRBV10-3	-	TRBJ1-5	CAIGDTSSEPQHF	TGTGCCATCGGGGACACTTCTTCGGAGCCCCAGCATTTT
TRBD1	TRBV19	large	TRBJ1-1	CASSGQGLNTEAFF	TGTGCCAGTAGTGGACAGGGACTGAACACTGAAGCTTTCTTT
-	TRBV28	-	TRBJ1-2	CASSPLDEFWGYTF	TGTGCCAGCAGTCCCCTAGACGAGTTTTGGGGCTACACCTTC
TRBD2	TRBV19	-	TRBJ2-1	CASTSEGLDYNEQFF	TGTGCCAGTACTAGTGAGGGACTAGACTACAATGAGCAGTTCTTC
-	TRBV27	-	TRBJ1-1	CASSLSGLNTEAFF	TGTGCCAGCAGTTTATCGGGGCTCAACACTGAAGCTTTCTTT
-	TRBV28	-	TRBJ1-2	CASSLSPANYGYTF	TGTGCCAGCAGTTTATCTCCGGCTAACTATGGCTACACCTTC
TRBD2	TRBV19	-	TRBJ2-7	CATSWRAGDYEQYF	TGTGCCACGTCGTGGCGAGCGGGAGACTACGAGCAGTACTTC
-	TRBV18	-	TRBJ2-2	CASSPRLGARTGELFF	TGTGCCAGCTCACCACGCTTAGGGGCGCGCACCGGGGAGCTGTTTTTT
-	TRBV15	-	TRBJ2-2	CATSRGEGTGELFF	TGTGCCACCAGCAGAGGAGAGGGTACCGGGGAGCTGTTTTTT
TRBD1	TRBV19	-	TRBJ2-1	CASRQSMRGQGYNEQFF	TGTGCCAGCAGACAATCGATGCGCGGACAGGGCTACAATGAGCAGTTCTTC
-	TRBV9	-	TRBJ2-6	CASSVRSGDSGANVLTF	TGTGCCAGCAGCGTAAGATCAGGGGACTCTGGGGCCAACGTCCTGACTTTC
-	TRBV6-1	-	TRBJ2-7	CASSEARPYYF	TGTGCCAGCAGTGAAGCGCGGCCCTACTACTTC
TRBD1	TRBV7-8	-	TRBJ2-1	CASSFDRQGNEQFF	TGTGCCAGCAGCTTCGACCGACAGGGGAATGAGCAGTTCTTC